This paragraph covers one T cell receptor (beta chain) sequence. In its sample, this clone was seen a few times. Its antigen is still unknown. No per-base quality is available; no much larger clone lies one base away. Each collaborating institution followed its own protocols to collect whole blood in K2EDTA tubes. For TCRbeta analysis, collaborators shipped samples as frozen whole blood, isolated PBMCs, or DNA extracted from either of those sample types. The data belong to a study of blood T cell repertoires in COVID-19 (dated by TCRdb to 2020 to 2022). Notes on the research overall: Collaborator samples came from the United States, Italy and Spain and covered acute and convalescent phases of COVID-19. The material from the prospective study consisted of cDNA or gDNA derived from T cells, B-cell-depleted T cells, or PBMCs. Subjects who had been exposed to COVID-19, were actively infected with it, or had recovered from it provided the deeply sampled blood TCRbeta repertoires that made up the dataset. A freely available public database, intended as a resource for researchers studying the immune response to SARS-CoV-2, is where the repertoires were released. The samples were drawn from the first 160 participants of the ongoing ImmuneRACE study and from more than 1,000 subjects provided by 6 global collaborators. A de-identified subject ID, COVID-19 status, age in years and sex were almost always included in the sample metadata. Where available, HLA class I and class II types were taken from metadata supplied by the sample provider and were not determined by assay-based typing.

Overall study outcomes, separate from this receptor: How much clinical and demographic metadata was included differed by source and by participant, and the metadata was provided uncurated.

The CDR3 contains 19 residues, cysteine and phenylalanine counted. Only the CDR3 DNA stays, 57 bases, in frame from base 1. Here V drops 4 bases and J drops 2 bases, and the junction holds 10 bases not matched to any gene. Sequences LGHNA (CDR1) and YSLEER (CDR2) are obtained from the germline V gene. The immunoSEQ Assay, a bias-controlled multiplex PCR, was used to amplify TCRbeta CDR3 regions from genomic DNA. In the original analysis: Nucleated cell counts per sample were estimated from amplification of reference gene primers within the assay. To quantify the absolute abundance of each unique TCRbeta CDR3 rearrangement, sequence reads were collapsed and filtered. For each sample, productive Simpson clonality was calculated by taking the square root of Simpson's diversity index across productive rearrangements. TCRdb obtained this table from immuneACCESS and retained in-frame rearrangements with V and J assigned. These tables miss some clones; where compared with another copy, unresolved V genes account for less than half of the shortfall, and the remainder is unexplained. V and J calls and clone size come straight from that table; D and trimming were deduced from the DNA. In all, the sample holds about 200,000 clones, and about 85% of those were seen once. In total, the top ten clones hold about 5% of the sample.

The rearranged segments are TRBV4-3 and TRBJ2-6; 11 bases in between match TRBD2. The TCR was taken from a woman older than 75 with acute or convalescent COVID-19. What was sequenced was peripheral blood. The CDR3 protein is CASSRAGTSGFTGANVLTF. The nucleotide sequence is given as TGCGCCAGCAGCCGAGCCGGGACTAGCGGTTTTACTGGGGCCAACGTCCTGACTTTC.